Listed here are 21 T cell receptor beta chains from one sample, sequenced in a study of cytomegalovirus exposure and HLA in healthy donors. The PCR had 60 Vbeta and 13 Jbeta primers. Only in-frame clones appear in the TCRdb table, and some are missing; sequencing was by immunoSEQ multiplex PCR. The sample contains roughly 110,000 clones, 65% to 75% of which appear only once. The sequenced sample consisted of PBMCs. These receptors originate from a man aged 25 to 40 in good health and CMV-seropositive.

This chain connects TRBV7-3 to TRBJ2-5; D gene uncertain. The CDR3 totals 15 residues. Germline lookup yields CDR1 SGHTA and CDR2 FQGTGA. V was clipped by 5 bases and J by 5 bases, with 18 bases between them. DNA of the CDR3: TGTGCCAGCAGCCCCACAGACCTTCCAAGTGAGACCCAGTACTTC. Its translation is CASSPTDLPSETQYF.

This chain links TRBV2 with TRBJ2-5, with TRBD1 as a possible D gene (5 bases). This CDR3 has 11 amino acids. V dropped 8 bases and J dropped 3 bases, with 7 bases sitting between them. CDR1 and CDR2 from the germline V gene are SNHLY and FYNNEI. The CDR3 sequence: CASRREETQYF. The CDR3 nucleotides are TGTGCCAGCCGCAGGGAAGAGACCCAGTACTTC.

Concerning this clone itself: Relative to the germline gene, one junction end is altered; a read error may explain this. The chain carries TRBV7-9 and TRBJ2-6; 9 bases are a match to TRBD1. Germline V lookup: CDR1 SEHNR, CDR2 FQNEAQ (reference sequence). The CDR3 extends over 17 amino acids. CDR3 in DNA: TGTTCCAGCAGCCCGGGACAGGGTAGATCTGGGGCCAACGTCCTGACTTTC. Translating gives CSSSPGQGRSGANVLTF.

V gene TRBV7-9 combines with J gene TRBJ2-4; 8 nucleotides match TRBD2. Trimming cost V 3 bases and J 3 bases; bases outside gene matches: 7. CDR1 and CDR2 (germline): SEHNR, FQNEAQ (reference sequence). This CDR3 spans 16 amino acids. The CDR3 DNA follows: TGTGCCAGCAGCTTCCGGGGGGGGGCCGACAAAAACATTCAGTACTTC. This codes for CASSFRGGADKNIQYF.

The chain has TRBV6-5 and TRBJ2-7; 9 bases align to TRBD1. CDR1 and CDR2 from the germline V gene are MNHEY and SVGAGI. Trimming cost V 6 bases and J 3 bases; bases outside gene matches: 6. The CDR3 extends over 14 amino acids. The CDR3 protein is CASSTTGGYYEQYF. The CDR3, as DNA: TGTGCCAGCAGCACGACAGGGGGGTACTACGAGCAGTACTTC.

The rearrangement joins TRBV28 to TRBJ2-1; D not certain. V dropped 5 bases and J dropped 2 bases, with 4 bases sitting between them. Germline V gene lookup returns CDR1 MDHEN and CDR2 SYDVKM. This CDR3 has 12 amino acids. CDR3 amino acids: CASSSPYNEQFF. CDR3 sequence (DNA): TGTGCCAGCAGTAGCCCCTACAATGAGCAGTTCTTC.

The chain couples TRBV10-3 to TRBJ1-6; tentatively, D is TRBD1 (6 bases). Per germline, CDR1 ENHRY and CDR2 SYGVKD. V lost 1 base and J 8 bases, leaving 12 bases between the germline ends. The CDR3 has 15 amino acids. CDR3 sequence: CAISELQGGYSPLHF. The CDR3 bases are TGTGCCATCAGTGAGTTACAGGGTGGTTATTCACCCCTCCACTTT.

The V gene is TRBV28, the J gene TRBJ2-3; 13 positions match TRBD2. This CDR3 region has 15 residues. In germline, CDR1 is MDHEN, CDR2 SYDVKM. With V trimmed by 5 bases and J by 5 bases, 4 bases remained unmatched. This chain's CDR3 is CASSPTSGGLDTQYF. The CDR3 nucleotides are TGTGCCAGCAGTCCGACTAGCGGGGGGCTAGATACGCAGTATTTT. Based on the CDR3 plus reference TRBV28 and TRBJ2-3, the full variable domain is DVKVTQSSRYLVKRTGEKVFLECVQDMDHENMFWYRQDPGLGLRLIYFSYDVKMKEKGDIPEGYSVSREKKERFSLILESASTNQTSMYLCASSPTSGGLDTQYFGPGTRLTVL.

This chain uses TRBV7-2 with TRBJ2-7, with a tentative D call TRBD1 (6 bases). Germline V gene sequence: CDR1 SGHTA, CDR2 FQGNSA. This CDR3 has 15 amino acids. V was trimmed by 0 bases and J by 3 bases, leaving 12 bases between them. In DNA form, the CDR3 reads TGTGCCAGCAGCTTAGCGCTAGGGGGTTACTACGAGCAGTACTTC. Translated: CASSLALGGYYEQYF. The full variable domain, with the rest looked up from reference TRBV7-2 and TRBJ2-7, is GAGVSQSPSNKVTEKGKDVELRCDPISGHTALYWYRQSLGQGLEFLIYFQGNSAPDKSGLPSDRFSAERTGGSVSTLTIQRTQQEDSAVYLCASSLALGGYYEQYFGPGTRLTVT.

The CDR3 here is CASSDPDSGPNTGELFF. DNA for the CDR3: TGTGCCAGCAGTGATCCTGATAGCGGACCGAACACCGGGGAGCTGTTTTTT. The chain joins TRBV25-1 to TRBJ2-2; a weak D match, TRBD2 (6 bases). V was shortened by 3 bases and J by 0 bases, with 14 bases between the two germline ends. The CDR3 is 17 amino acids. Germline loops: CDR1 MGHDK, CDR2 SYGVNS.

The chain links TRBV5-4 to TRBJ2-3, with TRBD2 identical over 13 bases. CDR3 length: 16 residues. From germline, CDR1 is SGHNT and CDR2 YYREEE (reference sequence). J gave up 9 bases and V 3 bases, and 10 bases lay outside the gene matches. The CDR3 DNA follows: TGTGCCAGCAGCTCGACTAGCGGGGGGCCCTTTTTGACGCAGTATTTT. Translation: CASSSTSGGPFLTQYF.

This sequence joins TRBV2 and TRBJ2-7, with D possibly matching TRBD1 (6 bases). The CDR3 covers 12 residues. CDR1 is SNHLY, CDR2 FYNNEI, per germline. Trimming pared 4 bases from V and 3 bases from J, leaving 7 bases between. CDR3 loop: CASSGTDYEQYF. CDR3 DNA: TGTGCCAGCAGTGGGACAGACTACGAGCAGTACTTC.

Written as DNA, the CDR3 is TGCGCCAGCAGCATCGTCCAGACAAACACCGGGGAGCTGTTTTTT. Amino acid sequence: CASSIVQTNTGELFF. This chain links TRBV5-1 with TRBJ2-2, with D uncertain. The CDR3 is 15 amino acids. In germline, CDR1 is SGHRS, CDR2 YFSETQ. V was clipped by 4 bases and J by 2 bases, with 12 bases between them.

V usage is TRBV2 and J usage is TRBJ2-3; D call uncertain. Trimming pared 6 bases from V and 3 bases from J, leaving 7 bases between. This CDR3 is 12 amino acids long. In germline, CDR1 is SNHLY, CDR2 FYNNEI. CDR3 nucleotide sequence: TGTGCCAGCAGCCGAGAGACAGATACGCAGTATTTT. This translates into CASSRETDTQYF.

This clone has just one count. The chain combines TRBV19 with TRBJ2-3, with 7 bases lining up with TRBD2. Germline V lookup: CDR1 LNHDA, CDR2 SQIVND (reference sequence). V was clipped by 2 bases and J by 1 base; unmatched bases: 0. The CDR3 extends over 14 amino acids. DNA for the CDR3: TGTGCCAGTAGTATAACTAGCGGCACAGATACGCAGTATTTT. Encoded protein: CASSITSGTDTQYF.

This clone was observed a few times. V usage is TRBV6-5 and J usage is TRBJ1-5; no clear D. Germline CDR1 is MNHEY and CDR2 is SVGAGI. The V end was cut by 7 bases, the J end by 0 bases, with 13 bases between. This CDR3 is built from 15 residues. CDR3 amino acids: CASTRSLYSNQPQHF. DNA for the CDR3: TGTGCCAGCACTAGATCACTTTATAGCAATCAGCCCCAGCATTTT.

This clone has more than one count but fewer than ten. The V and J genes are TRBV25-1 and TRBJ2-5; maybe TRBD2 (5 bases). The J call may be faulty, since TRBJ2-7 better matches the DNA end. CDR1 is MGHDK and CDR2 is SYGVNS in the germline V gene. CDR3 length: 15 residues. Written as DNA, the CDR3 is TGTGCCAGCAGTTCCAATTTGGGAGTCTCCTACGAGCAGTACTTC. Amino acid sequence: CASSSNLGVSYEQYF.

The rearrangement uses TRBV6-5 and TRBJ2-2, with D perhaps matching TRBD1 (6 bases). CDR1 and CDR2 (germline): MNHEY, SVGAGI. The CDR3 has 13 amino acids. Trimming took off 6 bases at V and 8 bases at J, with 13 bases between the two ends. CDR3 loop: CASRRQARGELFF. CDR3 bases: TGTGCCAGCAGGCGACAGGCGCGGGGGGAGCTGTTTTTT.

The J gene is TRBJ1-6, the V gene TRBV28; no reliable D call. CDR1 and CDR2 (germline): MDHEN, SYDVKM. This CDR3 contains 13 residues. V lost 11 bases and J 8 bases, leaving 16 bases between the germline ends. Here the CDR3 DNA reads TGTGCCCATCGGGAGAGCTTACATTCACCCCTCCACTTT. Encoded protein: CAHRESLHSPLHF.

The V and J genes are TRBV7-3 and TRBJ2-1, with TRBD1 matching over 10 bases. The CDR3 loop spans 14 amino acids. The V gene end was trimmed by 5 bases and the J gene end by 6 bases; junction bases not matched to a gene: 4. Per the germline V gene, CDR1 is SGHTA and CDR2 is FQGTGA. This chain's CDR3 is CASSRQGASNEQFF. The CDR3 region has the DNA TGTGCCAGCAGCCGACAGGGGGCGAGCAATGAGCAGTTCTTC.

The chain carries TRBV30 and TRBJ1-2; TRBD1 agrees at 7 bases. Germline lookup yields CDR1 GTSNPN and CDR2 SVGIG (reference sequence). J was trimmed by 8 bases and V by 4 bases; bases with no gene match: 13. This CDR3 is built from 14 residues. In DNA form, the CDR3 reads TGTGCCTGGACCCCACCCGGACAGGTCCAGGGCTACACCTTC. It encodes CAWTPPGQVQGYTF.